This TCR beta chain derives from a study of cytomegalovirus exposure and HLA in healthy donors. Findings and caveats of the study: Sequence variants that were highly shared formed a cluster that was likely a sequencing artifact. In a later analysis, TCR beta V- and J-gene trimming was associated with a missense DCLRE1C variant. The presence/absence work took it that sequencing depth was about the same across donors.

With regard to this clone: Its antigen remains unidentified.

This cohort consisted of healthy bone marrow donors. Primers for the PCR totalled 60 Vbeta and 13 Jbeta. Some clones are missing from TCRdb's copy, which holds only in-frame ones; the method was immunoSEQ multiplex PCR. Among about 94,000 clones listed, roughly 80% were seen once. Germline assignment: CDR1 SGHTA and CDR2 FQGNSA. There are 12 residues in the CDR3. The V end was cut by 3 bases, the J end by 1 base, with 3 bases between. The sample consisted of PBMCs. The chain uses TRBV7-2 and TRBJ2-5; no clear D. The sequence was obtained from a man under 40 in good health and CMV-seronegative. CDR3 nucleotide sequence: TGTGCCAGCAGCTTCCGCCAAGAGACCCAGTACTTC. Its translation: CASSFRQETQYF.